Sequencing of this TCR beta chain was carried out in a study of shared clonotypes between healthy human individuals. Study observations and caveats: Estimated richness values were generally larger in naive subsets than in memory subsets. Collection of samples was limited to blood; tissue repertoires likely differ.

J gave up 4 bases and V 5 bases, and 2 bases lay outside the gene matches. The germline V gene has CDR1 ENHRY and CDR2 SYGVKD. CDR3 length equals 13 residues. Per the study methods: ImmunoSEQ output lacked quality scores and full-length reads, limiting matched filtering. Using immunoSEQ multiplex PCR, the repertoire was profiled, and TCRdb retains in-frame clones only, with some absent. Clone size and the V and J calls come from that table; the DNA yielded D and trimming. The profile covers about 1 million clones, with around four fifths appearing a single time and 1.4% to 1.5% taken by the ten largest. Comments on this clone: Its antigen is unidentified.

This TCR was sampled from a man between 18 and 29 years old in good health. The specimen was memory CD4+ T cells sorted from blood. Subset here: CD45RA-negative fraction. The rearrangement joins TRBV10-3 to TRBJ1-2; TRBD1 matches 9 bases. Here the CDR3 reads CAISTGGAYGYTF. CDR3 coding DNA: TGTGCCATCAGTACAGGGGGCGCCTATGGCTACACCTTC.